This T cell receptor (beta chain) was documented in a study of shared clonotypes between healthy human individuals. The study, taken as a whole, reports: Donors were few, which limited the genetic and exposure-history diversity represented.

Donors, without exception, were Caucasian adults residing in Nashville, Tennessee. Concerning this clone itself: Its target is not known.

The CDR3 is 13 amino acids. Germline lookup yields CDR1 MNHEY and CDR2 SMNVEV (reference sequence). Each subset's genomic DNA was split evenly across several immunoSEQ plates. The data were produced by immunoSEQ multiplex PCR, yet TCRdb's version contains in-frame clones alone and is incomplete. The sample has a few hundred thousand clones; 79% are singletons. The chain links TRBV27 to TRBJ2-5, with 7 bases fitting TRBD2. The DNA end favors TRBJ2-7, so the J call may be wrong. The receptor was derived from a woman aged 40 to 55 in good health. Some clones in this sample may be carry-over from other donors' samples. Sequencing was carried out using PBMCs. The CDR3 protein is CASSRTSSYEQYF. CDR3 nucleotides: TGTGCCAGCAGTCGGACTAGTTCATACGAGCAGTACTTC.